The 2 T cell receptor beta chains listed next were all sequenced from one sample in a study of blood T cell repertoires in COVID-19. Produced via immunoSEQ multiplex PCR; TCRdb's table is partial and in-frame only. Altogether about 73,000 clones are present, more than 80% being singletons, with the ten largest covering around 20%. The sample comprised peripheral blood. The receptors here all came from a woman in her 70s with acute or convalescent COVID-19.

The chain links TRBV18 to TRBJ2-7; D perhaps matches TRBD1 (6 bases). This CDR3 comprises 14 residues. Germline CDR1 reads KGHSH; CDR2 reads LQKENI. V lost 5 bases and J lost 4, with 15 bases in between. CDR3 DNA sequence: TGTGCCAGCTCATCCAAGACAGGCGCATACGAGCAGTACTTC. The encoded protein is CASSSKTGAYEQYF.

V is TRBV27 and J is TRBJ2-7; the match to TRBD1 covers 9 bases. The germline gives CDR1 MNHEY, CDR2 SMNVEV (reference sequence). The CDR3 is 18 amino acids. Germline trimming cut 3 bases from V and 4 bases from J; bases unmatched to any gene: 16. The CDR3 sequence is CASSFTGGRLAAAYEQYF. The CDR3, as DNA: TGTGCCAGCAGTTTCACAGGGGGCCGGCTAGCGGCGGCGTACGAGCAGTACTTC.